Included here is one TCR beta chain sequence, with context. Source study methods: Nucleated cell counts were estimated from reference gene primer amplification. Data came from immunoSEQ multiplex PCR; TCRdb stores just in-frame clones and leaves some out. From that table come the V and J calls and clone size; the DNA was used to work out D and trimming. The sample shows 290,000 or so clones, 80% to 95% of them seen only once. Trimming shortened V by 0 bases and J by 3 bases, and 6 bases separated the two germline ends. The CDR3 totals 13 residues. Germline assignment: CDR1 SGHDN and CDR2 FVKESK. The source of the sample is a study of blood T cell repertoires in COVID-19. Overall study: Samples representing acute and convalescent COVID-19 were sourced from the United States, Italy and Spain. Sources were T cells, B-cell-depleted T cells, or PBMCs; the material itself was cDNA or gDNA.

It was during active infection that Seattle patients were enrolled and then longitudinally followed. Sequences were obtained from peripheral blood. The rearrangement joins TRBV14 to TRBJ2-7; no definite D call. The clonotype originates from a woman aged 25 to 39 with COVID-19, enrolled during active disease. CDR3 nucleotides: TGTGCCAGCAGCCAAGATGGCCACTACGAGCAGTACTTC. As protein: CASSQDGHYEQYF.